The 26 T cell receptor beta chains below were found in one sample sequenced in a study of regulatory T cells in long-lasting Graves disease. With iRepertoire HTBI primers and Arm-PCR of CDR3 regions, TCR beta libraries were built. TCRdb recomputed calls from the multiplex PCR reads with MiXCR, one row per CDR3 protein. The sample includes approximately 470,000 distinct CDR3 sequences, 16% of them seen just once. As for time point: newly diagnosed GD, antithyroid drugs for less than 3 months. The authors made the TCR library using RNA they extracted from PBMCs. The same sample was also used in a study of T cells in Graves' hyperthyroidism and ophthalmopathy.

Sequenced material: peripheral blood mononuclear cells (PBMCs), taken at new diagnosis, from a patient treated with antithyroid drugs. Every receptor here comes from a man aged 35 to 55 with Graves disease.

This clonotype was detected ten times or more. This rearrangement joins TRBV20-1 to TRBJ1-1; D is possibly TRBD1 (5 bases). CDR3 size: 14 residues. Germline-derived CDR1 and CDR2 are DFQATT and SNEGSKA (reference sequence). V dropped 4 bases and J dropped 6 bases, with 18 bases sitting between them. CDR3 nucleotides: TGCAGTGCTATAGTTGGGGGGGTCGAATCTGAAGCTTTCTTT. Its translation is CSAIVGGVESEAFF.

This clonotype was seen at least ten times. The CDR3 region has the DNA TGTGCCAGCAGCTTAGGAGCAGGGAGTCGTTCACCCCTCCACTTT. As protein: CASSLGAGSRSPLHF. This sequence joins TRBV11-2 and TRBJ1-6; D is perhaps TRBD1 (5 bases). This CDR3 spans 15 amino acids. Germline V gene data show CDR1 as SGHAT and CDR2 as FQNNGV. The V and J ends lost 1 base and 9 bases respectively, with 13 bases between them.

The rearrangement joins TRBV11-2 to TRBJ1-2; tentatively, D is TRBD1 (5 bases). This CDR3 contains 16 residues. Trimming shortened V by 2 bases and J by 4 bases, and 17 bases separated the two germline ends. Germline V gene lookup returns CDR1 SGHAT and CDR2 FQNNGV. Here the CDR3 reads CASSLSVGQGPYGYTF. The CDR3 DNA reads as TGTGCCAGCAGCTTATCCGTTGGGCAGGGACCCTATGGCTACACCTTC.

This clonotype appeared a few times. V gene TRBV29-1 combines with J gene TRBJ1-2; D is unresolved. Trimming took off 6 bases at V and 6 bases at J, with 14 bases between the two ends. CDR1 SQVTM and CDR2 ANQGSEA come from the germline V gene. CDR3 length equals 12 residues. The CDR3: CSVAGRVDGYTF. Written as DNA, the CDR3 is TGCAGCGTCGCCGGGAGGGTGGATGGCTACACCTTC.

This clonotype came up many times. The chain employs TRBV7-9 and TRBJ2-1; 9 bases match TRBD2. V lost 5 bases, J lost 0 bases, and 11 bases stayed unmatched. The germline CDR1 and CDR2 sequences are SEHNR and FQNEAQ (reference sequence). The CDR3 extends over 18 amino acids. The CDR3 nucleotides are TGTGCCAGCAGCCCGGCGTGGGGTAGCGGGAGCTCCTACAATGAGCAGTTCTTC. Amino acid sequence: CASSPAWGSGSSYNEQFF. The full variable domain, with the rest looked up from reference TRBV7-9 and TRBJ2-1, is DTGVSQNPRHKITKRGQNVTFRCDPISEHNRLYWYRQTLGQGPEFLTYFQNEAQLEKSRLLSDRFSAERPKGSFSTLEIQRTEQGDSAMYLCASSPAWGSGSSYNEQFFGPGTRLTVL.

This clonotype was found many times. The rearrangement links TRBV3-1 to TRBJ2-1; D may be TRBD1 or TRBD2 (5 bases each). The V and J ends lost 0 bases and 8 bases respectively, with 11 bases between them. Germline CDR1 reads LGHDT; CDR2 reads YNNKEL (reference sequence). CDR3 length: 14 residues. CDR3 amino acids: CASSQDQRGHEQFF. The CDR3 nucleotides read TGTGCCAGCAGCCAAGATCAGAGGGGACATGAGCAGTTCTTC.

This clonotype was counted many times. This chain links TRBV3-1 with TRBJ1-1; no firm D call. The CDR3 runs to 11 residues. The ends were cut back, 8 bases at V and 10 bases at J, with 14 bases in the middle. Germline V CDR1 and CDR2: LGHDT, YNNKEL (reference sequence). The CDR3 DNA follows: TGTGCCAGCGGACCTTCCTGGGCAGCTTTCTTT. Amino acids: CASGPSWAAFF.

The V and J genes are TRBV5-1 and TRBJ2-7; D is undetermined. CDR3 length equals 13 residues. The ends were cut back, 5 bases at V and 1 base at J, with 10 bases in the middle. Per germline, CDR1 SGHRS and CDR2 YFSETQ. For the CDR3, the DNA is TGCGCCAGCAGTTCCCCGGAATCCTACGAGCAGTACTTC. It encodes CASSSPESYEQYF.

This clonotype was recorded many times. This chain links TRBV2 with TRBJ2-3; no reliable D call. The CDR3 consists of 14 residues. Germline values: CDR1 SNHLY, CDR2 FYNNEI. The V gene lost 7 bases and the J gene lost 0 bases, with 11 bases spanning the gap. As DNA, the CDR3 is TGTGCCAGCAAGGGCGGAACAAGCACAGATACGCAGTATTTT. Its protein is CASKGGTSTDTQYF. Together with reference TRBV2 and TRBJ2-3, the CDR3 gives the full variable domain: EPEVTQTPSHQVTQMGQEVILRCVPISNHLYFYWYRQILGQKVEFLVSFYNNEISEKSEIFDDQFSVERPDGSNFTLKIRSTKLEDSAMYFCASKGGTSTDTQYFGPGTRLTVL.

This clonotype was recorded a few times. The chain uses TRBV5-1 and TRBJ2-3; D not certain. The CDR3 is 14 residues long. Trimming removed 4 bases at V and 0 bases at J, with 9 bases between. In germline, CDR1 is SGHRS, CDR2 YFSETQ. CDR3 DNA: TGCGCCAGCAGCATCCGGTCTAGCACAGATACGCAGTATTTT. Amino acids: CASSIRSSTDTQYF.

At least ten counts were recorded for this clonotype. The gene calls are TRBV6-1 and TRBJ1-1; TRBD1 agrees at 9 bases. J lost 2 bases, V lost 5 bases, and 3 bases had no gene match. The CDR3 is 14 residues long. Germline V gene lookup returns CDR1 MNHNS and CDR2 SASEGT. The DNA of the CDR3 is TGTGCCAGCAGTACTACAGGGGGCAACACTGAAGCTTTCTTT. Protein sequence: CASSTTGGNTEAFF.

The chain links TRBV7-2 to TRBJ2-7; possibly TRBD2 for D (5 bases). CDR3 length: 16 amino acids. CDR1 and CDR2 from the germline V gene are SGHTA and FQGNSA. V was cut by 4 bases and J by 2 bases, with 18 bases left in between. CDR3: CASSSHGKGGTYEQYF. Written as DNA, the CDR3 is TGTGCCAGCAGCTCCCACGGGAAGGGTGGCACCTACGAGCAGTACTTC. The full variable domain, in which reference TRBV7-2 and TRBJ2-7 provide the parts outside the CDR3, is GAGVSQSPSNKVTEKGKDVELRCDPISGHTALYWYRQSLGQGLEFLIYFQGNSAPDKSGLPSDRFSAERTGGSVSTLTIQRTQQEDSAVYLCASSSHGKGGTYEQYFGPGTRLTVT.

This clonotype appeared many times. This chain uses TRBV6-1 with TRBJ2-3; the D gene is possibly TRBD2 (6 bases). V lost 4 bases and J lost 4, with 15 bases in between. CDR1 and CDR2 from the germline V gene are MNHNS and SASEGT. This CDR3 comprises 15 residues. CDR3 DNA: TGTGCCAGCAGTGCCCCTAGCTGGGGGGCAGATACGCAGTATTTT. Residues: CASSAPSWGADTQYF.

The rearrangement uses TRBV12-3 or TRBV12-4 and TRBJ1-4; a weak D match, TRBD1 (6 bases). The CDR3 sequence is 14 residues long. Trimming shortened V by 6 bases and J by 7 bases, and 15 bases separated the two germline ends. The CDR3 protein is CASSSAGASEKLFF. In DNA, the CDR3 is TGTGCCAGCAGCTCCGCAGGGGCGAGTGAAAAACTGTTTTTT.

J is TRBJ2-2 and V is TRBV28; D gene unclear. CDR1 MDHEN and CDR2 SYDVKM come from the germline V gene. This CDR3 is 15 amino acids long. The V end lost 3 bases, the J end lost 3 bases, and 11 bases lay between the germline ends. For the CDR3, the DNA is TGTGCCAGCAGTTTTGGGTTAGGATACACCGGGGAGCTGTTTTTT. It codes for CASSFGLGYTGELFF.

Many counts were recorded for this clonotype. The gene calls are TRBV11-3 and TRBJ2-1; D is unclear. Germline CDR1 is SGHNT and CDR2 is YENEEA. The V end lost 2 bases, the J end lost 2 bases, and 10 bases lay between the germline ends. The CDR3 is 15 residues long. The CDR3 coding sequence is TGTGCCAGCAGCTTAAGTACAGTTGCCTACAATGAGCAGTTCTTC. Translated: CASSLSTVAYNEQFF.

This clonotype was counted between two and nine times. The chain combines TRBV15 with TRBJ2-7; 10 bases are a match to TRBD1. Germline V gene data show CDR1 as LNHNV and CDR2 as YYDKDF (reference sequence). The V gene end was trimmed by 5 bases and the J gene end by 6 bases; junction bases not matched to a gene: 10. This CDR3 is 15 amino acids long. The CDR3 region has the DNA TGTGCCACCAGCCACGAGACAGGGGGCCCAAGCGAGCAGTACTTC. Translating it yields CATSHETGGPSEQYF.

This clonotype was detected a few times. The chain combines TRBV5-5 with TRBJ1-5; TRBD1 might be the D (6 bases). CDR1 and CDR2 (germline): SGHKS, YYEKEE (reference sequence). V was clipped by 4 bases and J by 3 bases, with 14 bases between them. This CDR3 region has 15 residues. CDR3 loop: CASSAHGGTNQPQHF. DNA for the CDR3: TGTGCCAGCAGCGCCCACGGGGGCACCAATCAGCCCCAGCATTTT.

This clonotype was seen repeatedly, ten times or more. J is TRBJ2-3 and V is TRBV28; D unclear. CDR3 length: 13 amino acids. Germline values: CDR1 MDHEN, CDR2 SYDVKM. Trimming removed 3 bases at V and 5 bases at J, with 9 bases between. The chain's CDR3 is CASSFGWRDTQYF. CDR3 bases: TGTGCCAGCAGTTTCGGGTGGCGAGATACGCAGTATTTT.

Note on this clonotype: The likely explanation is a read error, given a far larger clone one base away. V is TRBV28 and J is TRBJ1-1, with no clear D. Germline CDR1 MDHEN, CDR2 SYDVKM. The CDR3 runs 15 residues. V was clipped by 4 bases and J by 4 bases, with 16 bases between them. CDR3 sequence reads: CASSSPDDGRTEAFF. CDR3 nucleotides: TGTGCCAGCAGTTCACCCGACGATGGGCGCACTGAAGCTTTCTTT.

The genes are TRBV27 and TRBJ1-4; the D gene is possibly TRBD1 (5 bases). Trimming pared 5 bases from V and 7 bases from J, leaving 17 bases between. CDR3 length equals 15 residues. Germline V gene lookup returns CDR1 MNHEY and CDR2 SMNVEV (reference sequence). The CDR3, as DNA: TGTGCCAGCAGTGACTCTAGAGGGACCGGTGAAAAACTGTTTTTT. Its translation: CASSDSRGTGEKLFF.

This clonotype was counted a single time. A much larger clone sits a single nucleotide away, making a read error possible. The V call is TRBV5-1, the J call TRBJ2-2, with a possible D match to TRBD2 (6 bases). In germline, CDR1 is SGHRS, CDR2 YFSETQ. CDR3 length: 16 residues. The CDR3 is CASSLAGAGNTGGLFF. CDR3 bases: TGTGCCAGCAGCTTGGCTGGGGCCGGAAACACCGGGGGGCTGTTTTTT.

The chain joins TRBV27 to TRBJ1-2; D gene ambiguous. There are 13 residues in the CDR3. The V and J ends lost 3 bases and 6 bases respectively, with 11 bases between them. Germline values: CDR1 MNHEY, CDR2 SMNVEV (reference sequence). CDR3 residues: CASSFSRENGYTF. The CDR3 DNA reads TGTGCCAGCAGTTTTTCCAGAGAGAATGGCTACACCTTC.

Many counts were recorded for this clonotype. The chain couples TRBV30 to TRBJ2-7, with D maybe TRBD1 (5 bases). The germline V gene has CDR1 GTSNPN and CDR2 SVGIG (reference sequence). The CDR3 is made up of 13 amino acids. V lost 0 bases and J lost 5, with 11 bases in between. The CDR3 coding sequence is TGTGCCTGGAGTGTAGGGGAAAGGCACGAGCAGTACTTC. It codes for CAWSVGERHEQYF.

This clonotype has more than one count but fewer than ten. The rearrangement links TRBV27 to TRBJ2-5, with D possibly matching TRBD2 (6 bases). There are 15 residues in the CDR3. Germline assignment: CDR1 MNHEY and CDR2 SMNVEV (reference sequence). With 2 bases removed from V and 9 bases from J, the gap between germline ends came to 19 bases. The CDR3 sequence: CASSLSSGSSGAQYF. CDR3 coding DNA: TGTGCCAGCAGTTTAAGTAGCGGCTCATCGGGGGCCCAGTACTTC.

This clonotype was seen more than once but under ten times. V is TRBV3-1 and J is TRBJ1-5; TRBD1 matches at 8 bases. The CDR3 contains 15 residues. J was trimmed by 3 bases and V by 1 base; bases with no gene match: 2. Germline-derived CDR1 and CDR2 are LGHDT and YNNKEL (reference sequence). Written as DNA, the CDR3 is TGTGCCAGCAGCCAAGGGACAGGGTACAATCAGCCCCAGCATTTT. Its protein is CASSQGTGYNQPQHF.